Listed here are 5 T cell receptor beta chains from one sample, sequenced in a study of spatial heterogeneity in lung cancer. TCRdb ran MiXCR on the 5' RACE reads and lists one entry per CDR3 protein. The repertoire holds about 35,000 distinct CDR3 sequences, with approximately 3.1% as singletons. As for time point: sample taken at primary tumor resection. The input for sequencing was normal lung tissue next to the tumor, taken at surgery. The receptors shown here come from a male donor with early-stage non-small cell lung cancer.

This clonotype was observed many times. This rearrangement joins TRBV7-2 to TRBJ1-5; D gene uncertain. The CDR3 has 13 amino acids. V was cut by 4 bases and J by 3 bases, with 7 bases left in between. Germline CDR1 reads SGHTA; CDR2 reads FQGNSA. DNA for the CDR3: TGTGCCAGCAGCTCGAGTACCAATCAGCCCCAGCATTTT. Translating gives CASSSSTNQPQHF.

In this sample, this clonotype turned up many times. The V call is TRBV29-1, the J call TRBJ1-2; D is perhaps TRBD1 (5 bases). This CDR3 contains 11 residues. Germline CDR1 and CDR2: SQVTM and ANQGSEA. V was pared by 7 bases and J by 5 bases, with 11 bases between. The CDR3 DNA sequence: TGCAGCGGGGGGGATTATTATGGCTACACCTTC. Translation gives CSGGDYYGYTF.

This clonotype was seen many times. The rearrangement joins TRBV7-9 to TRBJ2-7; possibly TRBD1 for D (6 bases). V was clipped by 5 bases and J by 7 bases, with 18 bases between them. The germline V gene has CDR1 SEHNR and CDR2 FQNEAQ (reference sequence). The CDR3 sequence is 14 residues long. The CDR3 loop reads CASSQSGETGEQYF. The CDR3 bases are TGTGCCAGCAGCCAATCAGGGGAGACGGGAGAGCAGTACTTC. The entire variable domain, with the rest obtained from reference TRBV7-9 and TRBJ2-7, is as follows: DTGVSQNPRHKITKRGQNVTFRCDPISEHNRLYWYRQTLGQGPEFLTYFQNEAQLEKSRLLSDRFSAERPKGSFSTLEIQRTEQGDSAMYLCASSQSGETGEQYFGPGTRLTVT.

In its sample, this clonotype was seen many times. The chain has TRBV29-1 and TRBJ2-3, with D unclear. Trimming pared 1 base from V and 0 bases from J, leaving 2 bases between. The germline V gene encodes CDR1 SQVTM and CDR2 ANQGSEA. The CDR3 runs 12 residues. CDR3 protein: CSVEGSTDTQYF. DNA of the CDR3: TGCAGCGTTGAAGGCAGCACAGATACGCAGTATTTT.

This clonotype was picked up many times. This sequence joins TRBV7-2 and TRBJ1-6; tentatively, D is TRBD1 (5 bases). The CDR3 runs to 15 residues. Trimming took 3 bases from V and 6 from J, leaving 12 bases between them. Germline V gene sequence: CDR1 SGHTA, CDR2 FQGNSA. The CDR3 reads CASSLAGPPNSPLHF. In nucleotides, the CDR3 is TGTGCCAGCAGCTTGGCGGGGCCTCCTAATTCACCCCTCCACTTT.